This is a list of T cell receptor beta chains from one sample in a study of blood T cell repertoires in COVID-19. TCRdb's copy holds only in-frame clones and misses some; the assay was immunoSEQ multiplex PCR. The sample has under 250,000 clones, roughly 80% seen once. The sequenced material came from peripheral blood. These receptors were taken from a woman aged 55-69 years who had recovered from COVID-19. CDR3s include the opening cysteine and the closing phenylalanine or tryptophan. The order of the fields is J gene, V gene, D gene, clone size, CDR3 DNA, CDR3 protein. A D gene is named only where the DNA matches it firmly. Clone size is not always given. Where it is, it says once, few, many or a class for expanded clones.

TRBJ1-5 | TRBV23-1 | NA | NA | TGCGCCAGCAGTCGAGAAGCGTTTTGTCAGCCCCAGCATTTT | CASSREAFCQPQHF
TRBJ1-3 | TRBV19 | NA | NA | TGTGCCAGTAGTCGGCCGGGGTCCTCTGGAAACACCATATATTTT | CASSRPGSSGNTIYF
TRBJ1-1 | TRBV7-2 | TRBD1 | NA | TGTGCCAGCAGCACAAGACAGGGGGCATCGGACACTGAAGCTTTCTTT | CASSTRQGASDTEAFF
TRBJ2-5 | TRBV15 | NA | NA | TGTGCCACCAGCAGAGAGGGGAGGCAAGAGACCCAGTACTTC | CATSREGRQETQYF
TRBJ2-2 | TRBV21-1 | NA | NA | TGTGCCAGCAGCACAAGAACCCGCCACGATCACACCACACCCCTAGACACCGGGGAGCTGTTTTTT | CASSTRTRHDHTTPLDTGELFF
TRBJ2-1 | TRBV25-1 | TRBD1 | NA | TGTGCCAGCAGTTCGACAGGGGTGGCCTACAATGAGCAGTTCTTC | CASSSTGVAYNEQFF
TRBJ2-5 | TRBV6-1 | TRBD2 | NA | TGTGCCAGCAGTGAGGGACTAGCGGGGGGGCATTTGTACCAAGAGACCCAGTACTTC | CASSEGLAGGHLYQETQYF
TRBJ2-1 | TRBV5-4 | TRBD2 | few | TGTGCCAGCAGCTTGGGCGGGGGGGACAATGAGCAGTTCTTC | CASSLGGGDNEQFF
TRBJ1-4 | TRBV2 | NA | once | TGTGCCAGCATTCGGAGGTTCCCCTGGGCCCTCCGGGGTGAAAAACTGTTTTTT | CASIRRFPWALRGEKLFF
TRBJ2-3 | TRBV27 | TRBD2 | NA | TGTGCCAGCAGTTTGTCTAGCGGGGGGGCGAGAGATACGCAGTATTTT | CASSLSSGGARDTQYF
TRBJ2-1 | TRBV19 | TRBD2 | NA | TGTGCCAGTAGTATTGGTTGGTTAGCGGGGTACAATGAGCAGTTCTTC | CASSIGWLAGYNEQFF
TRBJ1-2 | TRBV19 | TRBD1 | NA | TGTGCCGTCTCCGGGACAGGGGCTAACTATGGCTACACCTTC | CAVSGTGANYGYTF
TRBJ1-5 | TRBV7-3 | NA | NA | TGTGCCAGCACCCAATTTAGCAATCAGCCCCAGCATTTT | CASTQFSNQPQHF
TRBJ2-3 | TRBV7-9 | TRBD2 | NA | TGTGCCAGCAGCCCCCGGAGTAGCGGGCCTAGCACAGATACGCAGTATTTT | CASSPRSSGPSTDTQYF
TRBJ2-1 | TRBV18 | NA | NA | TGTGCCAGCTCACCAGGGCGGGGCGTTCAGGGGCAGTTCTTC | CASSPGRGVQGQFF
TRBJ2-3 | TRBV5-1 | NA | NA | TGCGCCAGCAGACAGGGTGGCACAGATACGCAGTATTTT | CASRQGGTDTQYF
TRBJ2-2 | TRBV7-7 | TRBD1 | NA | TGTGCTAGCAGCCCCGACAGGGGAGACACCGGGGAGCTGTTTTTT | CASSPDRGDTGELFF
TRBJ2-1 | TRBV3-1/TRBV3-2 | TRBD2 | many | TGTGCCAGCAGCCAAGCTAGCGGAGGTTGGGATGAGCAGTTCTTC | CASSQASGGWDEQFF
TRBJ1-2 | TRBV12-3/TRBV12-4 | TRBD1 | NA | TGTGCCAGCAGCCAAGGGACAGGCTATGGCTACACCTTC | CASSQGTGYGYTF
TRBJ2-3 | TRBV11-3 | NA | NA | TGTGCCAGCAGCCATACACAATTTCCGACAGATACGCAGTATTTT | CASSHTQFPTDTQYF
TRBJ2-7 | TRBV27 | NA | NA | TGTGCCAGCAGTTTAAACAGGGACTCCTACGAGCAGTACTTC | CASSLNRDSYEQYF
TRBJ2-2 | TRBV7-8 | TRBD1 | NA | TGTGCCAGCAGTCCAACACATAAAGGCCAGGGACAGGGGTCCCACACCGGGGAGCTGTTTTTT | CASSPTHKGQGQGSHTGELFF
TRBJ2-3 | TRBV27 | NA | many | TGTGCCACCCGTCTAGGGGGAGATACGCAGTATTTT | CATRLGGDTQYF
TRBJ2-5 | TRBV9 | NA | NA | TGTGCCAGCAGCGCCGTGGGGGGGCGAGAGACCCAGTACTTC | CASSAVGGRETQYF